These 12 T cell receptor beta chains came from one sample sequenced in a study of cytomegalovirus exposure and HLA in healthy donors. The PCR made use of 60 Vbeta and 13 Jbeta primers. The table came from immunoSEQ multiplex PCR; TCRdb's copy has only in-frame clones and leaves some out. The repertoire holds approximately 160,000 clones, with about 68% as singletons. Source material: PBMCs. The origin of the receptors is a man aged 18-30 years in good health and CMV-seronegative.

The genes are TRBV5-6 and TRBJ1-1, with TRBD1 matching over 8 bases. With V trimmed by 4 bases and J by 6 bases, 8 bases remained unmatched. CDR1 and CDR2 (germline): SGHDT, YYEEEE. CDR3 size: 14 residues. The CDR3 DNA follows: TGTGCCAGCAGCCGCGACCAGGGGGCCCCTGAAGCTTTCTTT. Amino acid sequence: CASSRDQGAPEAFF.

The chain combines TRBV5-8 with TRBJ1-1; D ambiguous. The germline CDR1 and CDR2 sequences are SGHTS and YDEGEE. The V and J ends lost 1 base and 10 bases respectively, with 11 bases between them. The CDR3 is 12 amino acids. The CDR3 DNA reads TGTGCCAGCAGCTTGCATCCGGGAGTAGCTTTCTTT. Protein product: CASSLHPGVAFF.

This sequence joins TRBV27 and TRBJ2-1; a weak D match, TRBD2 (5 bases). The V and J ends lost 6 bases and 0 bases respectively, with 9 bases between them. The CDR3 runs to 14 residues. Germline V gene sequence: CDR1 MNHEY, CDR2 SMNVEV (reference sequence). CDR3 residues: CASRLGGSYNEQFF. As DNA, the CDR3 is TGTGCCAGCAGGTTAGGAGGCTCCTACAATGAGCAGTTCTTC.

The chain couples TRBV19 to TRBJ1-2; D gene unclear. This CDR3 contains 12 residues. Trimming removed 5 bases at V and 3 bases at J, with 7 bases between. Germline V gives CDR1 LNHDA, CDR2 SQIVND (reference sequence). The CDR3 spells CASSVGDYGYTF. The CDR3 DNA reads TGTGCCAGTAGTGTGGGCGACTATGGCTACACCTTC.

The chain joins TRBV5-1 to TRBJ2-5, with 12 positions matching TRBD2. V shed 7 bases, J shed 4 bases, and the junction held 11 bases outside the gene matches. CDR3 size: 16 residues. CDR1 and CDR2 from the germline V gene are SGHRS and YFSETQ. CDR3: CASVLGTSGWGETQYF. CDR3 nucleotides: TGCGCCAGCGTGCTAGGGACTAGCGGGTGGGGAGAGACCCAGTACTTC.

The genes are TRBV28 and TRBJ1-1; D is unresolved. Trimming cost V 6 bases and J 0 bases, with 8 bases left between them. The germline V gene encodes CDR1 MDHEN and CDR2 SYDVKM. The CDR3 runs 13 residues. CDR3 residues: CASREGMNTEAFF. CDR3 nucleotides: TGTGCCAGCAGGGAGGGAATGAACACTGAAGCTTTCTTT.

This rearrangement joins TRBV9 to TRBJ2-7, with 7 bases aligning to TRBD2. Germline CDR1 is SGDLS and CDR2 is YYNGEE. The J segment lost 3 bases and the V segment lost 3 bases, leaving 6 bases of the junction unmatched. The length of the CDR3 is 14 residues. This CDR3 is CASSARTSSYEQYF. The CDR3 coding sequence is TGTGCCAGCAGCGCCCGGACTAGTAGCTACGAGCAGTACTTC.

Regarding this clone: Other nucleotide sequences from this sample produce the same CDR3. V and J are TRBV6-5 and TRBJ2-2; D is perhaps TRBD2 (6 bases). This CDR3 spans 14 amino acids. CDR1 MNHEY and CDR2 SVGAGI come from the germline V gene. Deletions cut 2 bases from V and 2 bases from J, with 6 bases between. The CDR3: CASSYGLNTGELFF. The CDR3 DNA sequence: TGTGCCAGCAGTTACGGACTAAACACCGGGGAGCTGTTTTTT.

V usage is TRBV15 and J usage is TRBJ2-2; no definite D call. With 0 bases removed from V and 6 bases from J, the gap between germline ends came to 8 bases. There are 14 residues in the CDR3. Germline values: CDR1 LNHNV, CDR2 YYDKDF (reference sequence). CDR3 in DNA: TGTGCCACCAGCAGAGATCCGGTTCCCGGGGAGCTGTTTTTT. Translated, it gives CATSRDPVPGELFF.

The chain joins TRBV7-2 to TRBJ2-5; 13 bases match TRBD2. The CDR3 contains 15 residues. In germline, CDR1 is SGHTA, CDR2 FQGNSA. Unmatched junction bases numbered 4, after V lost 4 bases and J lost 5 bases. The CDR3 spells CASSSQTSGRETQYF. The CDR3 bases are TGTGCCAGCAGCTCTCAGACTAGCGGGAGGGAGACCCAGTACTTC.

The J gene is TRBJ1-5, the V gene TRBV27; the D gene is possibly TRBD1 (6 bases). Germline CDR1 reads MNHEY; CDR2 reads SMNVEV (reference sequence). The germline V and J ends were trimmed by 6 bases and 0 bases, with 12 bases remaining between them. This CDR3 is built from 15 residues. The CDR3 region has the DNA TGTGCCAGCAGGATCAGGGGTCCTAGCAATCAGCCCCAGCATTTT. Amino acid sequence: CASRIRGPSNQPQHF.

The J gene is TRBJ2-5, the V gene TRBV6-1; perhaps TRBD1 as D (6 bases). The CDR3 totals 15 residues. Germline-derived CDR1 and CDR2 are MNHNS and SASEGT. V was trimmed by 6 bases and J by 4 bases, leaving 18 bases between them. CDR3: CASRRGQTRVETQYF. CDR3 bases: TGTGCCAGCAGACGAGGACAGACTCGGGTAGAGACCCAGTACTTC.